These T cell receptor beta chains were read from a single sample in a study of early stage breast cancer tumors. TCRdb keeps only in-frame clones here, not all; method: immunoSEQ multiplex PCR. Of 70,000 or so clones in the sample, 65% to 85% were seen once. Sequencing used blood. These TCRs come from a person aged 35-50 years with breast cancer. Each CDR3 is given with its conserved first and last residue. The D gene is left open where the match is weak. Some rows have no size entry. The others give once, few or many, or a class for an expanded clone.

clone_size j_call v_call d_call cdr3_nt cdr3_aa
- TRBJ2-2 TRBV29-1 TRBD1 TGCAGCGTAAGGGGACAGGGGAACACCGGGGAGCTGTTTTTT CSVRGQGNTGELFF
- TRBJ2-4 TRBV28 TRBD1 TGTGCCAGCACCCCCGGGACAGGGGGCGAGGTAATTCAGTACTTC CASTPGTGGEVIQYF
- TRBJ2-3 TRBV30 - TGTGCCTGGAGGAACAGACTAGTTCCCACAGATACGCAGTATTTT CAWRNRLVPTDTQYF
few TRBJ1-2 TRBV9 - TGTGCCAGCAGCCTAGGGTGGGGCTATGGCTACACCTTC CASSLGWGYGYTF
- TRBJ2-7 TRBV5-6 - TGTGCCAGCAGCGACTGGGGGGGCGGGAGAAGTTACGAGCAGTACTTC CASSDWGGGRSYEQYF
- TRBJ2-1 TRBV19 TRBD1 TGTGCCAGTAGTGCCACAGGGGGCGGTTACAATGAGCAGTTCTTC CASSATGGGYNEQFF
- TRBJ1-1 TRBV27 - TGTGCCAGCAGACAACCTAGGGCAAACTGGGAAAACACTGAAGCTTTCTTT CASRQPRANWENTEAFF
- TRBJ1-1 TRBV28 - TGTGCCAGCAGAGATCACGTCGGTAACACTGAAGCTTTCTTT CASRDHVGNTEAFF
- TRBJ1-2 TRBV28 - TGTGCCAGCAGTGTCGGGACCCCTAGAAGCGGCTACACCTTC CASSVGTPRSGYTF
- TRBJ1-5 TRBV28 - TGTGCCAGCAGGGTTCCGGTCAATCAGCCCCAGCATTTT CASRVPVNQPQHF
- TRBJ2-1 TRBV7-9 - TGTGCCAGCAGCTTAAGCGGAAGCTCCTACAATGAGCAGTTCTTC CASSLSGSSYNEQFF
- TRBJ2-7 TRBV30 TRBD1 TGTGCCTGTTTAAGGACAGGGAACGAGCAGTACTTC CACLRTGNEQYF
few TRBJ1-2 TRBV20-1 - TGCAGTGCTAACCCGCAGTATGGCTACACCTTC CSANPQYGYTF
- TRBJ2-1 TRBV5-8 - TGTGCCAGCAGCTTTGAGGGTAGCTCCTACAATGAGCAGTTCTTC CASSFEGSSYNEQFF
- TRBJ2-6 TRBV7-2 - TGTGCCAGCAGCTATACAGTGATCTCTGGGGCCAACGTCCTGACTTTC CASSYTVISGANVLTF
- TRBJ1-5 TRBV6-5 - TGTGCCAGCAGTTTCGGCACGAACCCTACTAATCAGCCCCAGCATTTT CASSFGTNPTNQPQHF
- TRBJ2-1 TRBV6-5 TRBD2 TGTGCCAGCAGACCTAGCGGGGGCTACAATGAGCAGTTCTTC CASRPSGGYNEQFF
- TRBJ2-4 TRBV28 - TGTGCCAGCAGTTTATATGGGGGGCGCGTCAAAAACATTCAGTACTTC CASSLYGGRVKNIQYF
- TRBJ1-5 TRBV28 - TGTGCCAGCAGCTATGGGGTTTCTAGCAATCAGCCCCAGCATTTT CASSYGVSSNQPQHF
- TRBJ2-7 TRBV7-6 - TGTGCCAGCAGCTTAGCAGGGGGGGGCCTAACCTACGAGCAGTACTTC CASSLAGGGLTYEQYF
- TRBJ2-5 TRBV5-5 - TGTGCCAGCAGCTTGTCGCCGGATAAAGAGACCCAGTACTTC CASSLSPDKETQYF
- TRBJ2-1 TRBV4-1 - TGCGCCAGCAGCCAAGGGGGAGCGAACAATGAGCAGTTCTTC CASSQGGANNEQFF